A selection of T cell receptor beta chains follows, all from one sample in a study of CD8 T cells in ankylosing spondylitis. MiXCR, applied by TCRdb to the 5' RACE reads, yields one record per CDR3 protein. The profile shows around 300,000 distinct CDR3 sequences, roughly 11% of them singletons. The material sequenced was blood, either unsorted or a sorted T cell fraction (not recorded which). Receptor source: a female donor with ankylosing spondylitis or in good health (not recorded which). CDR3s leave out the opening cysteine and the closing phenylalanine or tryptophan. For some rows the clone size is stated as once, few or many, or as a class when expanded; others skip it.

cdr3_aa: ASSFRGARTQY
cdr3_length: 11
j_call: TRBJ2-5
v_call: TRBV7-2
clone_size: few

cdr3_aa: ASSYSTGDPNTGELF
cdr3_length: 15
j_call: TRBJ2-2
v_call: TRBV6-5
clone_size: .

cdr3_aa: ASSLLGKSSYEQY
cdr3_length: 13
j_call: TRBJ2-7
v_call: TRBV5-1
clone_size: few

cdr3_aa: AWSSSSFNEQF
cdr3_length: 11
j_call: TRBJ2-1
v_call: TRBV30
clone_size: many

cdr3_aa: ASSQERVRRGTTHYNEQF
cdr3_length: 18
j_call: TRBJ2-1
v_call: TRBV14
clone_size: few

cdr3_aa: ASSPEQAMRNQPQH
cdr3_length: 14
j_call: TRBJ1-5
v_call: TRBV18
clone_size: .

cdr3_aa: ASRKNTEAF
cdr3_length: 9
j_call: TRBJ1-1
v_call: TRBV6-6
clone_size: many

cdr3_aa: SARDRGFYGYT
cdr3_length: 11
j_call: TRBJ1-2
v_call: TRBV20-1
clone_size: many

cdr3_aa: ASSLDLRSGRSSYNEQF
cdr3_length: 17
j_call: TRBJ2-1
v_call: TRBV5-6
clone_size: .

cdr3_aa: ASSLGLAATGELF
cdr3_length: 13
j_call: TRBJ2-2
v_call: TRBV7-9
clone_size: few

cdr3_aa: SARDSSGSSQETQY
cdr3_length: 14
j_call: TRBJ2-5
v_call: TRBV20-1
clone_size: few